This TCR beta chain is drawn from a study of monozygotic twins with inflammatory bowel disease. With regard to this clonotype: The antigen is not known.

During cDNA synthesis, UMIs that each contained a 6-nucleotide sample barcode were added by means of template switching. TCRdb re-called the 5' RACE reads; one entry per CDR3 protein, DNA not given. The table gives approximately 340,000 distinct CDR3 sequences; the top ten clones make up 2% of it. Germline CDR1 is SGHRS and CDR2 is YFSETQ. This CDR3 comprises 15 residues. General study points: By inverse Simpson index, TCRbeta diversity was lower in IBD patients than in healthy co-twins. Fewer clonotypes were shared with others by IBD patients than by healthy twins, especially with disease activity. Heterogeneous immunosuppressive treatment regimens may have introduced variability into patient repertoires.

This TCR was recovered from a human donor with ulcerative colitis or Crohn's disease, or a healthy co-twin of an affected twin (not recorded which). This chain joins TRBV5-1 and TRBJ2-1; TCRdb proposes TRBD2, but this gene call is untestable without DNA. Sequencing used blood. The CDR3 loop is CASSPGLAGDNEQFF.